The T cell receptor beta chain under discussion was sequenced for a study of early T cells in non-severe SARS-CoV-2 infection. The overall study: Sequencing was performed on bulk RNA from unsorted whole blood, leaving chains unpaired. Findings of the study overall: Matching results from VDJdb favored anti-spike CD8 responses, leaving private and CD4 specificities undetected.

Unique molecular identifiers tagged individual cDNA molecules. TCRdb passed the 5' RACE reads through MiXCR, listing each CDR3 protein once. The data contain some 71,000 distinct CDR3 sequences, about an eighth of them singletons. The V end was cut by 4 bases, the J end by 5 bases, with 12 bases between. The germline V gene encodes CDR1 LGHNA and CDR2 YSLEER. This CDR3 spans 13 amino acids. This clonotype was detected a few times. What it binds is unknown. The sample comprised whole blood. This sequence joins TRBV4-3 and TRBJ2-7; no clear D. This sequence originates from an adult who was a healthcare worker with PCR-confirmed SARS-CoV-2 infection or an uninfected control (not recorded which). The chain's CDR3 is CASSRKMNDEQYF. As DNA, the CDR3 is TGCGCCAGCAGCCGGAAAATGAACGACGAGCAGTACTTC.